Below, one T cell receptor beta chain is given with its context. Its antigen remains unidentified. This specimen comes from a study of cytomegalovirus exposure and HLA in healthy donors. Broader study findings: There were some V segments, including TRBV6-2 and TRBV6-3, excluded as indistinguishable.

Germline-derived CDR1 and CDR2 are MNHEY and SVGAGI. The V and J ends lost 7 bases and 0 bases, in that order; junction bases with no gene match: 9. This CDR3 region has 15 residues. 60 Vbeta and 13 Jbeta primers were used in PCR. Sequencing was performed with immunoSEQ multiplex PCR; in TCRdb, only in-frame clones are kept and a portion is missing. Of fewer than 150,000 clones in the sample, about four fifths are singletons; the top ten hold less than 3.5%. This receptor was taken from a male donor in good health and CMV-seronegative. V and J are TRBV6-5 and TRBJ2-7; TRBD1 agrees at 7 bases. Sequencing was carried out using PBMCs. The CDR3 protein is CASTGRPGGSYEQYF. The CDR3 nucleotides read TGTGCCAGCACAGGACGACCAGGGGGCTCCTACGAGCAGTACTTC.